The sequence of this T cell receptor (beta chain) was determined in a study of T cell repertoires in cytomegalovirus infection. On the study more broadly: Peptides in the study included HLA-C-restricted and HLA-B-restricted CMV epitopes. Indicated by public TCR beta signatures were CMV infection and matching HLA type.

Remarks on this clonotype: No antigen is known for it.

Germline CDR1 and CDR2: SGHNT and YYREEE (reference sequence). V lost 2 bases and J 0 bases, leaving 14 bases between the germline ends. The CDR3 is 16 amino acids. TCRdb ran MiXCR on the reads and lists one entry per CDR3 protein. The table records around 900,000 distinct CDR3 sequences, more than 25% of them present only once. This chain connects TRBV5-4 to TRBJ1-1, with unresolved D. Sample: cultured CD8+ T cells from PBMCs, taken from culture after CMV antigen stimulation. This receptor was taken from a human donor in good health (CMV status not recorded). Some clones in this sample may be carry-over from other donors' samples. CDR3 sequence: CASSFPDGLMNTEAFF. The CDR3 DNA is TGTGCCAGCAGCTTCCCCGACGGACTGATGAACACTGAAGCTTTCTTT.